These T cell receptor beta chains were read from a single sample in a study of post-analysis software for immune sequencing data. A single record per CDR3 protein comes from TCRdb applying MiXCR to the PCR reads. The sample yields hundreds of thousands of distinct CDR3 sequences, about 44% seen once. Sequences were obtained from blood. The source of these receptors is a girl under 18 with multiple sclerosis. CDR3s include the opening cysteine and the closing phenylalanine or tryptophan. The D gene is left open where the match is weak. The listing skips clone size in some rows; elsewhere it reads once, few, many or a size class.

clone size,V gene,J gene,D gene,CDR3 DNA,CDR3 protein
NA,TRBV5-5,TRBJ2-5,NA,TGTGCCAGCAGCCCAAGGACAGTCGAGACCCAGTACTTC,CASSPRTVETQYF
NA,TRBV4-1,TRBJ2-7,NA,TGCGCCAGCAGCCACCAGACCTGGAGCGAGCAGTACTTC,CASSHQTWSEQYF
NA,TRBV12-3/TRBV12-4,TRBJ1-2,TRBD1,TGTGCCAGCACTATACAGGGGGATGGCTACACCTTC,CASTIQGDGYTF
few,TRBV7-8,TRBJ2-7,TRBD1,TGTGCCAGCAGCCCAACGTGGAGTATGGGACAGTCTACCTACGAGCAGTACTTC,CASSPTWSMGQSTYEQYF
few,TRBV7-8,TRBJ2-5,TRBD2,TGTGCCAGCAGCTTAGCGCGGGAGAAGTGGTACTTC,CASSLAREKWYF
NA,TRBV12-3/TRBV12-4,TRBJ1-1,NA,TGTGCCGGACTGGGGGCAGGCACTGAAGCTTTCTTT,CAGLGAGTEAFF
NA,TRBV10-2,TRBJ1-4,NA,TGCGCCAGCAGTGAGTTAGGAAAGGATGAAAAACTGTTTTTT,CASSELGKDEKLFF
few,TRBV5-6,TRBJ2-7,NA,TGTGCCAGCAGCTTCTCCCTCGCGGGGAATCCCTACGAGCAGTACTTC,CASSFSLAGNPYEQYF
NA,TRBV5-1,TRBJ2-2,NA,TGCGCCAGCAGCTTGGCCGACAGCCCTAAGAGGACCGGGGAGCTGTTTTTT,CASSLADSPKRTGELFF
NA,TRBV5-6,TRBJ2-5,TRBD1,TGTGCCAGCAGCCCCCTCGTTGCCGCCCGGGACAGGGGCCAAGAGACCCAGTACTTC,CASSPLVAARDRGQETQYF
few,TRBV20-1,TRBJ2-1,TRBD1,TGCAGTGCTAAGTCGGGACAGGGGAACAATGAGCAGTTCTTC,CSAKSGQGNNEQFF
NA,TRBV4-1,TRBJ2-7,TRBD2,TGCGCCAGCAGCCAGCGGGGGATGCGCCACGAGCAGTACTTC,CASSQRGMRHEQYF
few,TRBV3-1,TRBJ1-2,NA,TGTGCCAGCAGTCGAACAACCAACTACTATGGCTACACCTTC,CASSRTTNYYGYTF
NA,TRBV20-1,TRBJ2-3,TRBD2,TGCAGTGCTCCTACTAGCGCGGGAGATACGCAGTATTTT,CSAPTSAGDTQYF
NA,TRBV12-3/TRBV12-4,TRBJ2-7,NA,TGTGCCAGCAGTTCAGTGGCGGGAAGAGGGTACGAGCAGTACTTC,CASSSVAGRGYEQYF
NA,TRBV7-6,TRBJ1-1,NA,TGTGCCAGCAGCCCCAGGGAGGGGACTGAAGCTTTCTTT,CASSPREGTEAFF
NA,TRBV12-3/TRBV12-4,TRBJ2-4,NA,TGTGCCAGCAGTTATAGGGGAGTAAACATTCAGTACTTC,CASSYRGVNIQYF
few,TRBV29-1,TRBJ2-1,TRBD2,TGCAGCGTTGCTAGCGGGAAGTCCTACAATGAGCAGTTCTTC,CSVASGKSYNEQFF
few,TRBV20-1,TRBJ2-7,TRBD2,TGCAGTCTCAAGCGGGGGGACACCTACGAGCAGTACTTC,CSLKRGDTYEQYF
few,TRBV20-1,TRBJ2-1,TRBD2,TGCAGTGCTAGAGCGTTAGCGGGGGACTACAATGAGCAGTTCTTC,CSARALAGDYNEQFF
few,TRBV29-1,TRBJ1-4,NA,TGCAGCGTTGTTGCAACTAATGAAAAACTGTTTTTT,CSVVATNEKLFF
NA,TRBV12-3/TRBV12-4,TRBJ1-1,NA,TGTGCCAGCAACCCTGCCAACATGAACACTGAAGCTTTCTTT,CASNPANMNTEAFF
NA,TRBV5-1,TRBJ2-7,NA,TGCGCCAGCAGCCCAAGGGGCCAGTCCTACGAGCAGTACTTC,CASSPRGQSYEQYF
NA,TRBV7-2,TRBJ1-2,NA,TGTGCCAGCAGCTTATCCCAGACAGTCCTCCGAGGGTATGGCTACACCTTC,CASSLSQTVLRGYGYTF
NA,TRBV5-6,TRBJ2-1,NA,TGTGCCAGCAGCTTGGCCGTCGTCGGCGACAATGAGCAGTTCTTC,CASSLAVVGDNEQFF
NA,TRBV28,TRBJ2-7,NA,TGTGCCAGCAGAGGTAACGCCCACGAGCAGTACTTC,CASRGNAHEQYF
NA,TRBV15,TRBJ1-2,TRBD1,TGTGCCACCAGCAGAGTAACAGGGGAGGGCTACACCTTC,CATSRVTGEGYTF
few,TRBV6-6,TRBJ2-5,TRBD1,TGTGCCAGCAGTTACGAGGGGGACAGGACGGGGACCCAGTACTTC,CASSYEGDRTGTQYF
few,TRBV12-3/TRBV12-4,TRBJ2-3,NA,TGTGCCAGCAGTTTGAGCTCCCCCCCTAGCACAGATACGCAGTATTTT,CASSLSSPPSTDTQYF
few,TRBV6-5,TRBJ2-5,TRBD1,TGTGCCAGCAGTTACGCCTACAGGGGACAAGAGACCCAGTACTTC,CASSYAYRGQETQYF
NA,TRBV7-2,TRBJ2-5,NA,TGTGCCAGCAGCCAAGGGGTTTTGCGGGTAGGTGAGACCCAGTACTTC,CASSQGVLRVGETQYF
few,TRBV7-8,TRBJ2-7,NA,TGTGCCAGCAGCTTAACAGTGATCTCCCTTTCGCCCCAGTACTTC,CASSLTVISLSPQYF
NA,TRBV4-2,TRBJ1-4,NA,TGTGCCAGCAGCCAAAGGGGCGGCGAAAAACTGTTTTTT,CASSQRGGEKLFF
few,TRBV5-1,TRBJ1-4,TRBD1,TGCGCCAGCAGACGACAGGGGAATAATGAAAAACTGTTTTTT,CASRRQGNNEKLFF
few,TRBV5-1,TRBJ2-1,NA,TGCGCCAGCAGCTTCAGGGGCGCATCCTACAATGAGCAGTTCTTC,CASSFRGASYNEQFF
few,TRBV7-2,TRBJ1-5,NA,TGTGCCAGCAGCTTACATGTGAGCAATCAGCCCCAGCATTTT,CASSLHVSNQPQHF
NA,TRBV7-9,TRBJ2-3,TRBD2,TGTGCCGGCAGCTTCCGGTGGGGGAGACTAGCGGGACTCACAGATACGCAGTATTTT,CAGSFRWGRLAGLTDTQYF
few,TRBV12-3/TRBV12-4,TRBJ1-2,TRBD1,TGTGCCAGCAGGGAGACGGACAGGGACTATGGCTACACCTTC,CASRETDRDYGYTF
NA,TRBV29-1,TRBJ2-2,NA,TGCAGCGTCGCTTCCCGGACGACGAACACCGGGGAGCTGTTTTTT,CSVASRTTNTGELFF
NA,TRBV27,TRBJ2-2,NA,TGTGCCAGCACTCCGTGGAGGGGGAGCACCGGGGAGCTGTTTTTT,CASTPWRGSTGELFF
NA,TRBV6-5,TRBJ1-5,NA,TGTGCCAGCAGTTACGGACCGAATCAGCCCCAGCATTTT,CASSYGPNQPQHF